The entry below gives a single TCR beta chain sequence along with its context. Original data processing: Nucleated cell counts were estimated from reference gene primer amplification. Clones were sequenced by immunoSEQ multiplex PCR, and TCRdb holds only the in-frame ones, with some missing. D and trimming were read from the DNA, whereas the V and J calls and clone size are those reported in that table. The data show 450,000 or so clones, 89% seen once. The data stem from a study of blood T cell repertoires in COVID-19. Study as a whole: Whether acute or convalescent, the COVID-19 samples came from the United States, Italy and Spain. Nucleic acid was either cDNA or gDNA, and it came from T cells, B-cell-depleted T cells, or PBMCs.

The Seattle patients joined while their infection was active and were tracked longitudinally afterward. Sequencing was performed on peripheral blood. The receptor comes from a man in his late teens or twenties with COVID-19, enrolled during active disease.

The CDR3 DNA follows: TGTGCCTGGAGTAAAGCGGGGGGGTACAATGAGCAGTTCTTC. This codes for CAWSKAGGYNEQFF. The J gene is TRBJ2-1, the V gene TRBV30; TRBD2 aligns across 10 bases. CDR1 and CDR2 from the germline V gene are GTSNPN and SVGIG (reference sequence). CDR3 length: 14 residues. J gave up 4 bases and V 2 bases, and 2 bases lay outside the gene matches. The entire variable domain, with the rest obtained from reference TRBV30 and TRBJ2-1, is as follows: SQTIHQWPATLVQPVGSPLSLECTVEGTSNPNLYWYRQAAGRGLQLLFYSVGIGQISSEVPQNLSASRPQDRQFILSSKKLLLSDSGFYLCAWSKAGGYNEQFFGPGTRLTVL.